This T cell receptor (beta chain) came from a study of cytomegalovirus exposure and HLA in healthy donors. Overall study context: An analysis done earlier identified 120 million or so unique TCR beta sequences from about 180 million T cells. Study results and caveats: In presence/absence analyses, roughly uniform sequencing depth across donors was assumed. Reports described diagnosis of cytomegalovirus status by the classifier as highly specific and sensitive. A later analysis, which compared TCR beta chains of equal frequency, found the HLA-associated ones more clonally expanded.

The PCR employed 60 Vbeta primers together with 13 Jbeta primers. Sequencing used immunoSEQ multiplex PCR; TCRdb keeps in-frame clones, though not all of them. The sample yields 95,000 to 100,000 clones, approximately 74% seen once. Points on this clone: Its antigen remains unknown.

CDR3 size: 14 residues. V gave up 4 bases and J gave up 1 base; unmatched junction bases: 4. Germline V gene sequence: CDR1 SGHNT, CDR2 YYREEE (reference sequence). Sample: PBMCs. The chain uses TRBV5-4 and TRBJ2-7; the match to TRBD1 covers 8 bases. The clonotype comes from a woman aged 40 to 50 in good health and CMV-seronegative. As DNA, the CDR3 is TGTGCCAGCAGCCCCGGACAGGGATCCTACGAGCAGTACTTC. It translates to CASSPGQGSYEQYF.